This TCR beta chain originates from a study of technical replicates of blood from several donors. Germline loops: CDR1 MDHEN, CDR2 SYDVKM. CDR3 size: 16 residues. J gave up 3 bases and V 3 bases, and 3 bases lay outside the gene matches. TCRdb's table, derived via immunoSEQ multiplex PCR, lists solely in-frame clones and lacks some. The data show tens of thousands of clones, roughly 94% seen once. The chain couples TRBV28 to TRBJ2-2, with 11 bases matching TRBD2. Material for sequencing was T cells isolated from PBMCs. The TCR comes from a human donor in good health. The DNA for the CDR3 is TGTGCCAGCAGTTTGACTAGCGGGACGTACACCGGGGAGCTGTTTTTT. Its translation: CASSLTSGTYTGELFF. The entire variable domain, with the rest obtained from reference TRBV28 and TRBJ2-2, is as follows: DVKVTQSSRYLVKRTGEKVFLECVQDMDHENMFWYRQDPGLGLRLIYFSYDVKMKEKGDIPEGYSVSREKKERFSLILESASTNQTSMYLCASSLTSGTYTGELFFGEGSRLTVL.